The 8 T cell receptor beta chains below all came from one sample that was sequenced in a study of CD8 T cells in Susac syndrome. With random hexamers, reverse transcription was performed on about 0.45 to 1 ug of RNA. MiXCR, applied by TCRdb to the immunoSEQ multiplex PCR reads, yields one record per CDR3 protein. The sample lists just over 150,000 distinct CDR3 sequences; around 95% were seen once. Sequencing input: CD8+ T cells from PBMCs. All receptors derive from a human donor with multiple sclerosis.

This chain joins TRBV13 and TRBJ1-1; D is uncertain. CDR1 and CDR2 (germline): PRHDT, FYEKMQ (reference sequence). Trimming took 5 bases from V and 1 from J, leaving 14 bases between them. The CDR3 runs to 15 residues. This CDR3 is CASSRPLASNTEAFF. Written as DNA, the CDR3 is TGTGCCAGCAGCCGCCCGTTGGCCTCGAACACTGAAGCTTTCTTT.

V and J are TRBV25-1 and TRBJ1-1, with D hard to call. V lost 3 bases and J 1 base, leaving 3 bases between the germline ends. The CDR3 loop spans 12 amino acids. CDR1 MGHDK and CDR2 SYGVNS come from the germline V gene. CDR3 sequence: CASSDPNTEAFF. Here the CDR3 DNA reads TGTGCCAGCAGTGATCCGAACACTGAAGCTTTCTTT.

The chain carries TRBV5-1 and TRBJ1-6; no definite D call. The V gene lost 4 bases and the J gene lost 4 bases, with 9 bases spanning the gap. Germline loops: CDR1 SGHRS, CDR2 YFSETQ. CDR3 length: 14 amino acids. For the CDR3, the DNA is TGCGCCAGCAGCGAGACGGATTATAATTCACCCCTCCACTTT. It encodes CASSETDYNSPLHF. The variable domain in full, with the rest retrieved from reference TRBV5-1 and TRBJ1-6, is KAGVTQTPRYLIKTRGQQVTLSCSPISGHRSVSWYQQTPGQGLQFLFEYFSETQRNKGNFPGRFSGRQFSNSRSEMNVSTLELGDSALYLCASSETDYNSPLHFGNGTRLTVT.

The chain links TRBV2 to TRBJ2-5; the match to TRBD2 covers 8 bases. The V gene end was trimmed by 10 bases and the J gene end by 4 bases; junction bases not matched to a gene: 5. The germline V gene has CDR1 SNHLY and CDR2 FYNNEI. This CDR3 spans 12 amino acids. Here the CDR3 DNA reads TGTGCCACCTCAGCGGGGGCAGAGACCCAGTACTTC. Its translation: CATSAGAETQYF.

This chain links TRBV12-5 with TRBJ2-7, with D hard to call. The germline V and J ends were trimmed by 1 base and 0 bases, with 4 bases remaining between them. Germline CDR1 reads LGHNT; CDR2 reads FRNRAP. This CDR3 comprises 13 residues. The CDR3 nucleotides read TGTGCTAGTGGTTTGGACATCTCCTACGAGCAGTACGTC. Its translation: CASGLDISYEQYV.

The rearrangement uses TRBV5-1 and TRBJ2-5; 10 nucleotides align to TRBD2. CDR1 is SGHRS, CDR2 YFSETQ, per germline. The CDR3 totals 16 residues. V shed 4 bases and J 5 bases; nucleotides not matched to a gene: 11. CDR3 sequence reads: CASSAGTSVGWETQYF. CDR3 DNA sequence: TGCGCCAGCAGCGCCGGGACTAGCGTGGGATGGGAGACCCAGTACTTC. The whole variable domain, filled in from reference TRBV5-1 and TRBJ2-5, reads KAGVTQTPRYLIKTRGQQVTLSCSPISGHRSVSWYQQTPGQGLQFLFEYFSETQRNKGNFPGRFSGRQFSNSRSEMNVSTLELGDSALYLCASSAGTSVGWETQYFGPGTRLLVL.

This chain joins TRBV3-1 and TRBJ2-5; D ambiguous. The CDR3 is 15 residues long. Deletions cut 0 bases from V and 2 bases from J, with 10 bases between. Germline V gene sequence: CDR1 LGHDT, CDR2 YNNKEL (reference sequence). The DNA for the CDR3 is TGTGCCAGCAGCCAAGATCGTTGGGGTCAAGAGACCCAGTACTTC. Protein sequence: CASSQDRWGQETQYF.

DNA for the CDR3: TGTGCCAGCAGCATCGGACAGGACTATGGCTACACCTTC. It is translated as CASSIGQDYGYTF. This chain connects TRBV27 to TRBJ1-2, with 7 bases that match TRBD1. The trim removed 6 bases at V and 3 bases at J, leaving 4 bases unmatched. Germline lookup yields CDR1 MNHEY and CDR2 SMNVEV (reference sequence). CDR3 size: 13 residues.